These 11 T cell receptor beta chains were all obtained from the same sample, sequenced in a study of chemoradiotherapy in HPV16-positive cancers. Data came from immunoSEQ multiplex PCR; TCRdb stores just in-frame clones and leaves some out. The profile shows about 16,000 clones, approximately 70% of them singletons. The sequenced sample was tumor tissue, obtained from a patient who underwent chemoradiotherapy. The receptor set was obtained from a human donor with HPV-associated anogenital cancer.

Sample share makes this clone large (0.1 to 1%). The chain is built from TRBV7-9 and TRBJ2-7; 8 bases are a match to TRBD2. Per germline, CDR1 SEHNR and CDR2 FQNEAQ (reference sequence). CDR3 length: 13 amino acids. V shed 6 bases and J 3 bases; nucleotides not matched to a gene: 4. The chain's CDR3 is CASSKRENYEQYF. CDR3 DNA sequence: TGTGCCAGCAGTAAGCGGGAGAACTACGAGCAGTACTTC.

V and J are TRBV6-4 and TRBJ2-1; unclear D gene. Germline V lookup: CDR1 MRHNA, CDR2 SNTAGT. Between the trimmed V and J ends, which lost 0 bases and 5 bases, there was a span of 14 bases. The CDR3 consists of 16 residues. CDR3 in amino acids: CASSDSISSANNEQFF. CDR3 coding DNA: TGTGCCAGCAGTGACTCGATCAGTTCAGCTAACAATGAGCAGTTCTTC.

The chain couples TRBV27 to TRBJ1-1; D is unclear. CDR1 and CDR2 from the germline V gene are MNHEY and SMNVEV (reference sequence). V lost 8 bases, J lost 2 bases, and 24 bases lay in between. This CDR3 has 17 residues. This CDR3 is CASVSTLIPSGNTEAFF. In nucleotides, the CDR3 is TGTGCCAGCGTCTCGACTCTTATCCCTTCGGGAAACACTGAAGCTTTCTTT.

The CDR3 protein is CAWSGTSGSSDEQFF. CDR3 sequence (DNA): TGTGCCTGGAGTGGGACTAGCGGGAGTTCGGATGAGCAGTTCTTC. The chain links TRBV30 to TRBJ2-1; 13 bases align to TRBD2. This CDR3 has 15 amino acids. Germline lookup yields CDR1 GTSNPN and CDR2 SVGIG (reference sequence). V gave up 1 base and J gave up 8 bases; unmatched junction bases: 5.

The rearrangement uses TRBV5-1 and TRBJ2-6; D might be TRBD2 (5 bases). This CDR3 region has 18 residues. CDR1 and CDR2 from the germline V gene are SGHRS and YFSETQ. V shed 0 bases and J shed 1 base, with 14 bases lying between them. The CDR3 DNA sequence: TGCGCCAGCAGCTTGGGACGGACTGTGACGTCTGGGGCCAACGTCCTGACTTTC. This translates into CASSLGRTVTSGANVLTF. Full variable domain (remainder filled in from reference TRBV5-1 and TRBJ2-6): KAGVTQTPRYLIKTRGQQVTLSCSPISGHRSVSWYQQTPGQGLQFLFEYFSETQRNKGNFPGRFSGRQFSNSRSEMNVSTLELGDSALYLCASSLGRTVTSGANVLTFGAGSRLTVL.

The CDR3 reads CASREPGGKYNEQFF. DNA for the CDR3: TGTGCCAGCAGAGAACCGGGGGGAAAATACAATGAGCAGTTCTTC. The chain has TRBV6-6 and TRBJ2-1; 7 nucleotides agree with TRBD2. V lost 6 bases to trimming and J lost 4 bases; unmatched junction nucleotides: 9. The CDR3 has 15 amino acids. Looked up from germline, CDR1 is MNHNY and CDR2 is SVGAGI (reference sequence).

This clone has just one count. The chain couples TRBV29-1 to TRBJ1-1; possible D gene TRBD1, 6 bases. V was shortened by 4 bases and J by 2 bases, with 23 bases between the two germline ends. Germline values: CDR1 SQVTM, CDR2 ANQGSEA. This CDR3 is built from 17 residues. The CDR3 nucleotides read TGCAGCGTTGTGGTTTGGGGGCTACACTCCTTAAACACTGAAGCTTTCTTT. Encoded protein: CSVVVWGLHSLNTEAFF.

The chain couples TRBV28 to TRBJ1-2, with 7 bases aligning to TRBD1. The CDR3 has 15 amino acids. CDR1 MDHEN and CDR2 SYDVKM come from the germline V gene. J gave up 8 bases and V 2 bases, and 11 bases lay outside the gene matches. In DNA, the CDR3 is TGTGCCAGCAGTTTACAGACAGGGCAATTAAGCGGCTACACCTTC. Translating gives CASSLQTGQLSGYTF.

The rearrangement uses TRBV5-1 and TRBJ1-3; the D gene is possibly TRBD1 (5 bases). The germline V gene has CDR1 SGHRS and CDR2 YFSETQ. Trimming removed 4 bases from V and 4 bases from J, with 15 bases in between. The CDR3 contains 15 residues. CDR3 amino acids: CASSGGTPGGNTIYF. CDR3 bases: TGCGCCAGCAGCGGCGGGACTCCTGGAGGAAACACCATATATTTT. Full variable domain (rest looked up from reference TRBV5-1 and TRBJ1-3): KAGVTQTPRYLIKTRGQQVTLSCSPISGHRSVSWYQQTPGQGLQFLFEYFSETQRNKGNFPGRFSGRQFSNSRSEMNVSTLELGDSALYLCASSGGTPGGNTIYFGEGSWLTVV.

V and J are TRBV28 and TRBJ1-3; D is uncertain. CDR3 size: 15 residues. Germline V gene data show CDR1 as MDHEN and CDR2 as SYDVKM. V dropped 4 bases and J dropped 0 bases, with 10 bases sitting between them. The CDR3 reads CASSSSDYSGNTIYF. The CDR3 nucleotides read TGTGCCAGCAGTTCATCAGATTACTCTGGAAACACCATATATTTT.

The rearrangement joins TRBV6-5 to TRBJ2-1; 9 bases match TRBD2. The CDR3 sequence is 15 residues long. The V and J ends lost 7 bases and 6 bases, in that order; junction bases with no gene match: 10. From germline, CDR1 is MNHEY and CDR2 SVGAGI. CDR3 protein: CASKRELAGLNEQFF. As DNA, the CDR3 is TGTGCCAGCAAACGGGAACTAGCGGGCCTCAATGAGCAGTTCTTC.